This T cell receptor (beta chain) was sequenced for a study of blood T cell repertoires in COVID-19 (dated by TCRdb to 2020 to 2022). About the full investigation: The collaborator samples originated in the United States, Italy and Spain and spanned the acute and convalescent phases of COVID-19. A freely available public database, intended as a resource for researchers studying the immune response to SARS-CoV-2, is where the repertoires were released. Where available, HLA class I and class II types were taken from metadata supplied by the sample provider and were not determined by assay-based typing. Samples came from the ongoing ImmuneRACE study (first 160 participants) plus 1,254 subjects from 6 global collaborators. The material from the prospective study consisted of cDNA or gDNA derived from T cells, B-cell-depleted T cells, or PBMCs. Subjects who had been exposed to COVID-19, were actively infected with it, or had recovered from it provided the deeply sampled blood TCRbeta repertoires that made up the dataset. Nearly every sample came with metadata listing a de-identified subject ID, COVID-19 status, age in years and sex.

Points on this clone: Its antigen remains undetermined. No much larger clone is present one base from it, and per-base qualities are unavailable.

V trim: 4 bases; J trim: 0 bases; unmatched bases: 7. Counted from cysteine to phenylalanine, this CDR3 has 16 amino acids. The kept DNA is CDR3 alone, 48 bases in frame from the first base. CDR1 and CDR2 were assigned from the germline V gene as MDHEN and SYDVKM. The study at large found these results: How much clinical and demographic metadata was included differed by source and by participant, and the metadata was provided uncurated.

The immunoSEQ Assay, a bias-controlled multiplex PCR, was used to amplify TCRbeta CDR3 regions from genomic DNA. On the authors' methods: The number of nucleated cells in each sample was estimated from the amplification of reference gene primers within the assay. To quantify the absolute abundance of each unique TCRbeta CDR3 rearrangement, sequence reads were collapsed and filtered. For each sample, productive Simpson clonality was calculated by taking the square root of Simpson's diversity index across productive rearrangements. As stored in TCRdb, this immuneACCESS dataset retains in-frame rearrangements with V and J assigned. A fraction of the clones does not appear; measured against another copy, unresolved V genes explain less than half of the discrepancy, and the remainder lacks a known reason. V and J calls and clone size are given by that table; D and trimming were obtained from the DNA. This sample has tens of thousands of clones in its table, and about three quarters of those were observed once. The top ten clones comprise under 55% of the sample.

Each collaborating institution followed its own protocols to collect whole blood in K2EDTA tubes. For TCRbeta analysis, collaborators shipped samples in one of three forms: frozen whole blood, isolated PBMCs, or DNA extracted from either of those sample types. This sequence originates from a human donor in a cohort sampled during active COVID-19. Specimen: peripheral blood. The sequence links TRBV28 to TRBJ1-1, and TRBD1 aligns with 8 junction nucleotides. The nucleotides read TGTGCCAGCAGTTCCCCCGGGACAGGTTTGAACACTGAAGCTTTCTTT. Its amino acids are CASSSPGTGLNTEAFF.